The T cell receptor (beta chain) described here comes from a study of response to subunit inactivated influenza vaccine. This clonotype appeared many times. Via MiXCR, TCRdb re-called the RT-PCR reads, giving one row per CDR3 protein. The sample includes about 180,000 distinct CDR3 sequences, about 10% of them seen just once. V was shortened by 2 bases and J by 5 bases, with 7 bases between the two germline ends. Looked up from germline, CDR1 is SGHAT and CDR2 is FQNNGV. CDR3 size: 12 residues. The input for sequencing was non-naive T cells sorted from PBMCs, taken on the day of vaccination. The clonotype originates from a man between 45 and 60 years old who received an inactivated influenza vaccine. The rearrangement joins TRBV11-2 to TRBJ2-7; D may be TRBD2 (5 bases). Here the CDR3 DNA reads TGTGCCAGCAGCTTATCCGGGGACGAGCAGTACTTC. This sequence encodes CASSLSGDEQYF.